This TCR beta chain stems from a study of control samples from healthy donors and cancer patients. Trimming stripped 10 bases from V and 1 base from J, with 14 bases between. This CDR3 spans 14 amino acids. The germline V gene has CDR1 SNHLY and CDR2 FYNNEI. TCRdb's table, derived via immunoSEQ multiplex PCR, lists solely in-frame clones and lacks some. The sample lists 150,000 to 200,000 clones; approximately 92% were seen once. The sample consisted of blood. This sequence originates from a man younger than 35 in good health. This chain connects TRBV2 to TRBJ2-1, with a weak D call TRBD2 (6 bases). The CDR3 loop reads CATSQEGSYNEQFF. CDR3 nucleotides: TGTGCCACCTCACAGGAGGGGTCCTACAATGAGCAGTTCTTC.